This entry lists 5 T cell receptor beta chains sequenced from one sample in a study of metastatic and nonmetastatic thyroid tumors (TCRdb year 2020). No patient had received any treatment before thyroid surgery. Library method: PCR. The run used an Illumina HiSeq 4000. TCRdb took the public reads, trimmed them with fastp at Q25, ran MiXCR for clone calling and kept in-frame beta chains. This sample has 20,000 to 25,000 clones in its table, and roughly 22% of those were observed once. About 6.6% of the sample comes from the top ten. Specimen: tumor tissue. The receptors shown here come from a female donor with papillary thyroid cancer or a benign thyroid nodule (not recorded which). Some clones in this sample may be carry-over from other donors' samples.

The rearrangement joins TRBV20-1 to TRBJ2-7, with D uncertain. Looked up from germline, CDR1 is DFQATT and CDR2 is SNEGSKA (reference sequence). CDR3 length: 12 amino acids. Trimming pared 3 bases from V and 4 bases from J, leaving 10 bases between. The CDR3 reads CSARIVSYEQYF. The CDR3 DNA reads as TGCAGTGCTAGGATTGTGTCTTACGAGCAGTACTTC.

Turning to this clone: Germline is not matched at one junction end, which may reflect a read error. The chain links TRBV19 to TRBJ1-6; D uncertain. CDR3 size: 14 residues. The germline V gene encodes CDR1 LNHDA and CDR2 SQIVND (reference sequence). CDR3 loop: CASSICRINSPPHF. The CDR3 coding sequence is TGTGCCAGTAGTATCTGCAGAATTAATTCACCCCCCCACTTT.

This clone was detected many times. The chain recombines TRBV4-1 with TRBJ2-1; the match to TRBD1 covers 10 bases. The V segment lost 0 bases and the J segment 8 bases; nucleotides outside the gene matches: 13. CDR1 is MGHRA, CDR2 YSYEKL, per germline. CDR3 length: 18 amino acids. CDR3 loop: CASSQDTPDRGRSDEQFF. The CDR3 region has the DNA TGCGCCAGCAGCCAAGATACCCCAGACAGGGGGCGCAGTGATGAGCAGTTCTTC.

This chain links TRBV6-1 with TRBJ1-6; 9 positions agree with TRBD1. Germline values: CDR1 MNHNS, CDR2 SASEGT. Trimming took 6 bases from V and 6 from J; bases not matched to a gene: 0. CDR3 length: 13 amino acids. The CDR3 DNA follows: TGTGCCAGCAGGGACAGGGGTAATTCACCCCTCCACTTT. The encoded protein is CASRDRGNSPLHF.

This clone has more than one count but fewer than ten. The rearrangement joins TRBV28 to TRBJ2-7; 9 nucleotides match TRBD2. Germline lookup yields CDR1 MDHEN and CDR2 SYDVKM. The CDR3 totals 14 residues. The junction had 1 base not matched to a gene; V was cut back by 2 bases and J by 2 bases. The CDR3 loop reads CASSLAGGAYEQYF. Written as DNA, the CDR3 is TGTGCCAGCAGTTTAGCGGGAGGGGCCTACGAGCAGTACTTC.